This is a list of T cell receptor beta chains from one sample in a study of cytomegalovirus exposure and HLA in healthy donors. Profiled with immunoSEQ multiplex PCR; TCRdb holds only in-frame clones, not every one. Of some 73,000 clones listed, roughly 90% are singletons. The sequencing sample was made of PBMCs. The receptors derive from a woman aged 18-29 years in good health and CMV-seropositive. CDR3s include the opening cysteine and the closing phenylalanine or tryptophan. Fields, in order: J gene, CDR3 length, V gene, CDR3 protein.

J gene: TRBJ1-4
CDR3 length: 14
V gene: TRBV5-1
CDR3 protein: CASSNRDRFEKLFF

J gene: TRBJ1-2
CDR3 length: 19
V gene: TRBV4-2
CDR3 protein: CASSQENRMRDRVGYGYTF

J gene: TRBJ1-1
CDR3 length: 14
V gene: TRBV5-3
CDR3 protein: CASIRRDRYTEAFF

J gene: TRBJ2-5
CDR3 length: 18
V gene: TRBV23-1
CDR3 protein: CASSQSGRARPEGETQYF

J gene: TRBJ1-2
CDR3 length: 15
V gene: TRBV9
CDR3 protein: CASSNRDRLLYGYTF

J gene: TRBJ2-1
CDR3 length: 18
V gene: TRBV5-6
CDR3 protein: CASSYPATLAGEYNEQFF

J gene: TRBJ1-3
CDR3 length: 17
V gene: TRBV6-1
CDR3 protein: CASSGNSQGARGNTIYF

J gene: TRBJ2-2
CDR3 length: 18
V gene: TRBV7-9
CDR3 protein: CASSSRTRPGLGVGELFF

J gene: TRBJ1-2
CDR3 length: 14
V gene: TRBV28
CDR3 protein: CASSLSGASYGYTF

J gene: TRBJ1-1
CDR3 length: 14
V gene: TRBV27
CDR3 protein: CASSQIPSYTEAFF

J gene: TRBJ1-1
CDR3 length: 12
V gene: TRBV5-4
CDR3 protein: CASSLDRGMVFF

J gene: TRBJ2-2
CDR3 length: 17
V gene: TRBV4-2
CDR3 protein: CASSQDRDGSSTGELFF

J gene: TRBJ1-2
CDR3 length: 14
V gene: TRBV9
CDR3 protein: CASSVLQGAGGYTF

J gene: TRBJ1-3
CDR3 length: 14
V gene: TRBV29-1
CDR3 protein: CSVARDNSGNTIYF